The following is a T cell receptor (beta chain) sequence with its context. Its specificity is unknown. This sample is drawn from a study of T cell repertoires in cytomegalovirus infection. Study context: Epitope selection comprised recently identified HLA-C-restricted CMV epitopes and well-studied HLA-B-restricted CMV epitopes. Points from the study as a whole: Across the ex vivo response, the dominant clonotypes were HLA-C-restricted CMV-specific TCR beta clonotypes.

Each CDR3 protein is one row after TCRdb ran MiXCR on the reads. The repertoire holds some 900,000 distinct CDR3 sequences, with approximately 29% as singletons. In germline, CDR1 is DFQATT, CDR2 SNEGSKA (reference sequence). This CDR3 has 13 amino acids. J gave up 2 bases and V 5 bases, and 1 base lay outside the gene matches. The chain is built from TRBV20-1 and TRBJ2-5; TRBD2 matches 11 bases. This receptor was obtained from a human donor in good health (CMV status not recorded). Some clones in this sample may be carry-over from other donors' samples. Sequencing was performed on cultured CD8+ T cells from PBMCs, taken from culture after CMV antigen stimulation. The CDR3: CSAGTSGQETQYF. CDR3 sequence (DNA): TGCAGTGCTGGGACTAGCGGACAAGAGACCCAGTACTTC.